These 2 T cell receptor beta chains came from one sample sequenced in a study of OX40 agonist ivuxolimab in advanced cancers. TCRdb keeps only in-frame clones here, not all; method: immunoSEQ multiplex PCR. The sample lists 50,000 to 60,000 clones; under 90% were seen once. Source: CD4+ or CD8+ T cells sorted from blood, taken in a trial of the OX40 agonist ivuxolimab. The receptor set was obtained from an adult with an advanced solid tumor such as melanoma, head and neck, liver or kidney cancer.

The chain uses TRBV7-9 and TRBJ2-7; D remains ambiguous. Germline CDR1 and CDR2: SEHNR and FQNEAQ (reference sequence). V was clipped by 3 bases and J by 0 bases, with 0 bases between them. CDR3 length: 11 amino acids. DNA of the CDR3: TGTGCCAGCAGCTTCTCCTACGAGCAGTACTTC. Its protein is CASSFSYEQYF.

The DNA for the CDR3 is TGCAGCGTTGTAACCCAGGTCACTGAAGCTTTCTTT. Protein sequence: CSVVTQVTEAFF. The rearrangement uses TRBV29-1 and TRBJ1-1; D gene uncertain. The CDR3 is 12 amino acids. CDR1 is SQVTM and CDR2 is ANQGSEA in the germline V gene. V lost 4 bases, J lost 4 bases, and 10 bases lay in between.